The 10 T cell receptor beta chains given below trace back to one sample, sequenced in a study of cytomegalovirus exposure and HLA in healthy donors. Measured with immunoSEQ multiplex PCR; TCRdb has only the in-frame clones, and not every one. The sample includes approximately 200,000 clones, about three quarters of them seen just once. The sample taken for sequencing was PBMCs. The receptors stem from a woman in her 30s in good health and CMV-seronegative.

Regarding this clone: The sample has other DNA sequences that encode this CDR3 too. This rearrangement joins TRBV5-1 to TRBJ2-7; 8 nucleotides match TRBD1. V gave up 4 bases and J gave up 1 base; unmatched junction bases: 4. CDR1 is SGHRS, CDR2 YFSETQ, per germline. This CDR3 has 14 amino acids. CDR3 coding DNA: TGCGCCAGCAGCCCTAGACAGGGGTCCTACGAGCAGTACTTC. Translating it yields CASSPRQGSYEQYF. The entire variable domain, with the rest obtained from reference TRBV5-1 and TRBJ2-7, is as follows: KAGVTQTPRYLIKTRGQQVTLSCSPISGHRSVSWYQQTPGQGLQFLFEYFSETQRNKGNFPGRFSGRQFSNSRSEMNVSTLELGDSALYLCASSPRQGSYEQYFGPGTRLTVT.

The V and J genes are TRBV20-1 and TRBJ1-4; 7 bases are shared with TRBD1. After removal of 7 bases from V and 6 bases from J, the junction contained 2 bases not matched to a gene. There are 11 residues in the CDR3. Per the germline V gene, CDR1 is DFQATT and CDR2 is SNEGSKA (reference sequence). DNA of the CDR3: TGCAGTGGTGGACAGGATGAAAAACTGTTTTTT. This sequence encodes CSGGQDEKLFF.

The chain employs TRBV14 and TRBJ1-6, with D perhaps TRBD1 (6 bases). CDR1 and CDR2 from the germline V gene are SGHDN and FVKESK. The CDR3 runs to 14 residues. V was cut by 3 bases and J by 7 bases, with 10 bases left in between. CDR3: CASSHRGGNSPLHF. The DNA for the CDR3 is TGTGCCAGCAGCCACAGGGGTGGGAATTCACCCCTCCACTTT.

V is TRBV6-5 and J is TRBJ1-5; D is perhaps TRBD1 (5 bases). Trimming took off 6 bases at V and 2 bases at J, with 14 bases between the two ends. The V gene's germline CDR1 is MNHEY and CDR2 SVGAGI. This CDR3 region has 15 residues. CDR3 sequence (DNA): TGTGCCAGCAGGACCCAGGGATGGGGCAATCAGCCCCAGCATTTT. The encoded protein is CASRTQGWGNQPQHF.

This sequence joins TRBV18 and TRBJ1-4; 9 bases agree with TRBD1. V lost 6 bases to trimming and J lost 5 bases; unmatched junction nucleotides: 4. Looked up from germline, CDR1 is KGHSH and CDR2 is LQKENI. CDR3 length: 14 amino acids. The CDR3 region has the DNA TGTGCCAGCTCCCTAGGGACAGGGAATGAAAAACTGTTTTTT. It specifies CASSLGTGNEKLFF.

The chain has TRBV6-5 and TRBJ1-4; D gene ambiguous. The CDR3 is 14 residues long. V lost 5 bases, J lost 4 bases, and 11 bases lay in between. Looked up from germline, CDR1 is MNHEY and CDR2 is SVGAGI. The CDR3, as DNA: TGTGCCAGCAGTGAATCCAGTTATAATGAAAAACTGTTTTTT. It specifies CASSESSYNEKLFF.

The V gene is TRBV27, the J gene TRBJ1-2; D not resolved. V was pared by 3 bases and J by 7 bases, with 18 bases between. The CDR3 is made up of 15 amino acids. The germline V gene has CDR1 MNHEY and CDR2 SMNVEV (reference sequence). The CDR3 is CASSLSRGWGGGYTF. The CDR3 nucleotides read TGTGCCAGCAGTTTGTCGCGTGGGTGGGGAGGTGGCTACACCTTC.

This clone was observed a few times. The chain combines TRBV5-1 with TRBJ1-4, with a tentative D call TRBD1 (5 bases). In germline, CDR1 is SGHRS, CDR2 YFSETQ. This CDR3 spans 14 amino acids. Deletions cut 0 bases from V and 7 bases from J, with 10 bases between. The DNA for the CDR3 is TGCGCCAGCAGCTTGGTAACTGGGGCTGAAAAACTGTTTTTT. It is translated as CASSLVTGAEKLFF.

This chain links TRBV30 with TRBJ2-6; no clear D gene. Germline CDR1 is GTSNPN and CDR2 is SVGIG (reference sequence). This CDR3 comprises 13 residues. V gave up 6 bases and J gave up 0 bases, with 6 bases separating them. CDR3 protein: CACYSSGANVLTF. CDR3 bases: TGTGCCTGCTACAGCTCTGGGGCCAACGTCCTGACTTTC.

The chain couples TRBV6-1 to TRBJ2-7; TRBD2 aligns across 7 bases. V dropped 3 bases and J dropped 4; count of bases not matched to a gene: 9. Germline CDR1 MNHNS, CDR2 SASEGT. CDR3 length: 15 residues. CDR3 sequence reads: CASSEIRLAVYEQYF. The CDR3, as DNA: TGTGCCAGCAGTGAGATCCGCCTAGCGGTTTACGAGCAGTACTTC.